This record looks at one T cell receptor (beta chain) sequence and its context. Following RNA extraction, reverse transcription yielded cDNA that acted as the sequencing template. The protocol was immunoSEQ multiplex PCR, while the TCRdb copy is restricted to in-frame clones and leaves out a portion. The sample contains roughly 75,000 clones, roughly 60% of which appear only once. Trimming removed 5 bases from V and 2 bases from J; junction bases left unmatched: 3. This CDR3 region has 14 residues. The germline V gene has CDR1 SGHVS and CDR2 FNYEAQ. The sample comes from a study of CD8+ T cells in alopecia areata.

V gene TRBV7-6 combines with J gene TRBJ2-7; 10 bases match TRBD2. The sample in question was CD8+ T cells sorted from blood, obtained at week 0. The source is a human donor with alopecia areata. In DNA form, the CDR3 reads TGTGCCAGCAGCCAAAGCGGGGGGGCCTACGAGCAGTACTTC. It codes for CASSQSGGAYEQYF.